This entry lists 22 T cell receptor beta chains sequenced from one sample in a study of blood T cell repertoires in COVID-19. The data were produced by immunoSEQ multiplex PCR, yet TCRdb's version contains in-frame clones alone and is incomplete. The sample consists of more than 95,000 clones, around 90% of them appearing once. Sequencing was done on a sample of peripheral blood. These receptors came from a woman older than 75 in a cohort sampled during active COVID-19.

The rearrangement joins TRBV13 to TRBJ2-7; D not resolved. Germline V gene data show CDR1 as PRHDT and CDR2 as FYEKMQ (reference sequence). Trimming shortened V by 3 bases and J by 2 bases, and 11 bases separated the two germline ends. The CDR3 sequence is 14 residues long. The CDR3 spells CASSFRGEPYEQYF. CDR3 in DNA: TGTGCCAGCAGCTTTCGCGGTGAGCCCTACGAGCAGTACTTC.

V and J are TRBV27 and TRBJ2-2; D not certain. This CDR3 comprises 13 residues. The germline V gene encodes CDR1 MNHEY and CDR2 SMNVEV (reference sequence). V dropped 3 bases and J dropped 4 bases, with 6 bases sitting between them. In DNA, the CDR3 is TGTGCCAGCAGTTTTCGTGTCACCGGGGAGCTGTTTTTT. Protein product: CASSFRVTGELFF.

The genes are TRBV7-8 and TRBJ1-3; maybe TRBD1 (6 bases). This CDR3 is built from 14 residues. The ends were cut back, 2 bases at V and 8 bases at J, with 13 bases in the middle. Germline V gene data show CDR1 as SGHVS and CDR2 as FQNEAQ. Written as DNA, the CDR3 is TGTGCCAGCAGCTTATCGCCAGGGGCGGACACCATATATTTT. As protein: CASSLSPGADTIYF.

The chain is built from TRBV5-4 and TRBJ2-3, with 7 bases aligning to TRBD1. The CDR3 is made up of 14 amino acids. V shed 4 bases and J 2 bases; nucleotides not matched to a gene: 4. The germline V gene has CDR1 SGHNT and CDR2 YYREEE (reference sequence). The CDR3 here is CASSPGQDTDTQYF. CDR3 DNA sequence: TGTGCCAGCAGCCCAGGACAGGACACAGATACGCAGTATTTT.

Written as DNA, the CDR3 is TGTGCCAGCTCACCGATGCAGATCAATCAGCCCCAGCATTTT. Protein sequence: CASSPMQINQPQHF. This sequence joins TRBV18 and TRBJ1-5; D remains ambiguous. The V end was cut by 3 bases, the J end by 3 bases, with 9 bases between. The CDR3 extends over 14 amino acids. CDR1 and CDR2 from the germline V gene are KGHSH and LQKENI.

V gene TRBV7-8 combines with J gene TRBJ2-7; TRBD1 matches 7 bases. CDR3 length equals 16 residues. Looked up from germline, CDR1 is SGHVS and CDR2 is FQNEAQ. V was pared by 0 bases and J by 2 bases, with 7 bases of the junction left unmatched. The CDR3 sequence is CASSLAWGQITYEQYF. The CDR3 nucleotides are TGTGCCAGCAGCTTAGCATGGGGACAGATCACCTACGAGCAGTACTTC.

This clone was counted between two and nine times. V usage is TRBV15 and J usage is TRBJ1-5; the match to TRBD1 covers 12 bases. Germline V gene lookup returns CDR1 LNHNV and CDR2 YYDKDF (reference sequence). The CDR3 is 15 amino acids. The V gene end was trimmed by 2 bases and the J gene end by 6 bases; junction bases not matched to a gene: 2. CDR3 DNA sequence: TGTGCCACCAGCAGACCGGGACAGGGGGCTCAGCCCCAGCATTTT. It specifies CATSRPGQGAQPQHF.

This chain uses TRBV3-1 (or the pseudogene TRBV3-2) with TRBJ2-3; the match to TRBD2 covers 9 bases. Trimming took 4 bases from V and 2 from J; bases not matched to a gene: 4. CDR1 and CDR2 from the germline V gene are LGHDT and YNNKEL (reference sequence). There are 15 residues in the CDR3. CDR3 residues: CASSLSGRDTDTQYF. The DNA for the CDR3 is TGTGCCAGCAGCCTTAGCGGGAGAGACACAGATACGCAGTATTTT.

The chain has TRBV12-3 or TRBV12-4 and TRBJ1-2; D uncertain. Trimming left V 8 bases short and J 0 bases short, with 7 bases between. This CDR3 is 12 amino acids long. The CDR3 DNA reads TGTGCCAGCGCGGGCACTAACTATGGCTACACCTTC. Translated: CASAGTNYGYTF.

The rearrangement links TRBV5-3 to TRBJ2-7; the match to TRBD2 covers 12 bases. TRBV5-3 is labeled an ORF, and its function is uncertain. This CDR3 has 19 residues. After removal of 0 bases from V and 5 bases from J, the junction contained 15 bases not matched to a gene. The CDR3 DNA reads TGTGCCAGAAGCTTGGAAGTGGCTAGCGGGAGGGGGAACCTCGACGAGCAGTACTTC. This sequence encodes CARSLEVASGRGNLDEQYF.

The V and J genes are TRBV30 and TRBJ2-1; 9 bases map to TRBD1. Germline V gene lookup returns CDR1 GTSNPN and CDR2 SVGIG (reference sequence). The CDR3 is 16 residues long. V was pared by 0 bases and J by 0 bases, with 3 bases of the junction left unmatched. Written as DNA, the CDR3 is TGTGCCTGGAGTGTAGGGGACAGGGTCTCCTACAATGAGCAGTTCTTC. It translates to CAWSVGDRVSYNEQFF. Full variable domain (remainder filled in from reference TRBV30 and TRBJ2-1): SQTIHQWPATLVQPVGSPLSLECTVEGTSNPNLYWYRQAAGRGLQLLFYSVGIGQISSEVPQNLSASRPQDRQFILSSKKLLLSDSGFYLCAWSVGDRVSYNEQFFGPGTRLTVL.

As DNA, the CDR3 is TGTGCCAGCAGTGAAGCTTGGGGACTCGACAGCCATCAGCCCCAGCATTTT. This encodes CASSEAWGLDSHQPQHF. The chain joins TRBV2 to TRBJ1-5, with TRBD1 as a possible D gene (5 bases). The CDR3 is 17 amino acids. The V and J ends lost 0 bases and 5 bases respectively, with 17 bases between them. Germline V gene lookup returns CDR1 SNHLY and CDR2 FYNNEI.

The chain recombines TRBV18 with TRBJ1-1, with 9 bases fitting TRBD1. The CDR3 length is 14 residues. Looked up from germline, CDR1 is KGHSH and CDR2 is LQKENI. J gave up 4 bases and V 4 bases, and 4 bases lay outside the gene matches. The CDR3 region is CASSQQGAGTEAFF. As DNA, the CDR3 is TGTGCCAGCTCACAACAGGGGGCTGGCACTGAAGCTTTCTTT.

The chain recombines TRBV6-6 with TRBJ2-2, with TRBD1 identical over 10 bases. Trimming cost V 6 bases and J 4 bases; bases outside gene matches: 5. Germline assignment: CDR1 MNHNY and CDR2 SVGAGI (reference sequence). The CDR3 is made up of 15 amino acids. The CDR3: CASRHGQGGTGELFF. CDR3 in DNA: TGTGCCAGCAGGCACGGACAGGGGGGCACCGGGGAGCTGTTTTTT.

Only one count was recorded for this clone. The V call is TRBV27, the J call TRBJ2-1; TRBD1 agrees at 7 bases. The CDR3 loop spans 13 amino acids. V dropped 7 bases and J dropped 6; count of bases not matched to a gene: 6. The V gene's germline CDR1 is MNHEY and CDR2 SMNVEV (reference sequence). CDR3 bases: TGTGCCAGCAAAAGACAGGGCGGCAATGAGCAGTTCTTC. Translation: CASKRQGGNEQFF.

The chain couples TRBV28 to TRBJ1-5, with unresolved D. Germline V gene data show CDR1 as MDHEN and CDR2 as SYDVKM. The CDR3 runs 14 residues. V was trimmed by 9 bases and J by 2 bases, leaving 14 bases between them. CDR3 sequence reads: CASGSGNGNQPQHF. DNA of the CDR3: TGTGCCAGTGGGTCCGGGAATGGCAATCAGCCCCAGCATTTT. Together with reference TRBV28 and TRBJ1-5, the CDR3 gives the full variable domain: DVKVTQSSRYLVKRTGEKVFLECVQDMDHENMFWYRQDPGLGLRLIYFSYDVKMKEKGDIPEGYSVSREKKERFSLILESASTNQTSMYLCASGSGNGNQPQHFGDGTRLSIL.

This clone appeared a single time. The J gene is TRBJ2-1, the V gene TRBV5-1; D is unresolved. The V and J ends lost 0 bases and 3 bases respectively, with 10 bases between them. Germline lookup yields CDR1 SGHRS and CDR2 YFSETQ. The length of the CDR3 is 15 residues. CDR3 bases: TGCGCCAGCAGCTTGGATCGGGTAGGCTACAATGAGCAGTTCTTC. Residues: CASSLDRVGYNEQFF.

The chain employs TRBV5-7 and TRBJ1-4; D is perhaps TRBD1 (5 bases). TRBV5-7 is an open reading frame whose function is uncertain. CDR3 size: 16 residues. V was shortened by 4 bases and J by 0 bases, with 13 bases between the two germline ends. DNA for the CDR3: TGTGCCAGCAGCCCCATGGGGCCAACAACTAATGAAAAACTGTTTTTT. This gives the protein CASSPMGPTTNEKLFF.

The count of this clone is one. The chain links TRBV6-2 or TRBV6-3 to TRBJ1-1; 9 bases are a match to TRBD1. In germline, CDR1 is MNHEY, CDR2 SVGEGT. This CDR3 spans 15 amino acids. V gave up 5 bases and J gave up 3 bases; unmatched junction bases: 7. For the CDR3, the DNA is TGTGCCAGCAGTCCCGACAGGGGGGGGCACACTGAAGCTTTCTTT. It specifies CASSPDRGGHTEAFF.

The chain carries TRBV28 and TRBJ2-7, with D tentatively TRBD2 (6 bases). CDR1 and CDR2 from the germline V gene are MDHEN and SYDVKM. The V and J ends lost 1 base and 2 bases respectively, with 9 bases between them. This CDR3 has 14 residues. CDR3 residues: CASSLSGSPYEQYF. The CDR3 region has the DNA TGTGCCAGCAGTTTATCCGGGAGTCCCTACGAGCAGTACTTC.

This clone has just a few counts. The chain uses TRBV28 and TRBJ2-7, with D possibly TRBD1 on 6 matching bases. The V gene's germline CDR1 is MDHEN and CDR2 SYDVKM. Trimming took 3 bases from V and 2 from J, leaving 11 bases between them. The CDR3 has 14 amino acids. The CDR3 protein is CASSLGARTYEQYF. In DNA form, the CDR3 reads TGTGCCAGCAGTTTGGGGGCCCGAACCTACGAGCAGTACTTC.

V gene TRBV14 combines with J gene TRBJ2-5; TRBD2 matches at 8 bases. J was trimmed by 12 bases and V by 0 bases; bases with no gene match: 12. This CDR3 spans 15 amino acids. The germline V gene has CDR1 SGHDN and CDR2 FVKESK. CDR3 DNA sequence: TGTGCCAGCAGCCAAGATGGAACTAGCGGAGCCCCTAAGTACTTC. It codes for CASSQDGTSGAPKYF.